Listed below are T cell receptor beta chains from one sample, sequenced in a study of blood T cell repertoires in COVID-19. The table came from immunoSEQ multiplex PCR; TCRdb's copy has only in-frame clones and leaves some out. This table holds about 400,000 clones, roughly 85% found once. Material: peripheral blood. These receptors were collected from a woman aged 25 to 39 with active or convalescent COVID-19. Each CDR3 is given with its conserved first and last residue. Fields, in order: J gene, D gene, clone size, V gene, CDR3 DNA, CDR3 protein. The D gene is left open where the match is weak. Size is omitted from some rows. Given values are once, few, many or a class for expanded clones.

J gene: TRBJ2-5; D gene: .; clone size: once; V gene: TRBV7-9; CDR3 DNA: TGTGCCAGCAGCTCGACCGGGATGGGGACCCAGTACTTC; CDR3 protein: CASSSTGMGTQYF
J gene: TRBJ2-2; D gene: .; clone size: .; V gene: TRBV27; CDR3 DNA: TGTGCCAGCAGTTACGAGACCGCGGGGACCGGGGAGCTGTTTTTT; CDR3 protein: CASSYETAGTGELFF
J gene: TRBJ1-2; D gene: TRBD1; clone size: .; V gene: TRBV2; CDR3 DNA: TGTGCCAGCAGAGTCTGGGGACAGGGATCAGATGGCTACACCTTC; CDR3 protein: CASRVWGQGSDGYTF
J gene: TRBJ1-1; D gene: .; clone size: .; V gene: TRBV5-1; CDR3 DNA: TGCGCCAGCAGCTTGGACAAAATGAACACTGAAGCTTTCTTT; CDR3 protein: CASSLDKMNTEAFF
J gene: TRBJ2-7; D gene: TRBD1; clone size: .; V gene: TRBV7-6; CDR3 DNA: TGTGCCAGCAGCTTAGCCGGGACAGGGGGCTACGAGCAGTACTTC; CDR3 protein: CASSLAGTGGYEQYF
J gene: TRBJ1-1; D gene: TRBD1; clone size: .; V gene: TRBV4-2; CDR3 DNA: TGTGCCAGCAGCCAGGGACAGGGCCTGAACACTGAAGCTTTCTTT; CDR3 protein: CASSQGQGLNTEAFF
J gene: TRBJ2-7; D gene: TRBD2; clone size: few; V gene: TRBV4-1; CDR3 DNA: TGCGCCAGCAGCCAAGGACCCCTTAGTAGCGGGAGCTACGAGCAGTACTTC; CDR3 protein: CASSQGPLSSGSYEQYF
J gene: TRBJ2-2; D gene: .; clone size: .; V gene: TRBV21-1; CDR3 DNA: TGTGCCAGCAGCAAAGACGACAGGGCGAACACCGGGGAGCTGTTTTTT; CDR3 protein: CASSKDDRANTGELFF
J gene: TRBJ2-5; D gene: .; clone size: once; V gene: TRBV5-4; CDR3 DNA: TGTGCCAGCAGCACGGGGGGCCGGGAGACCCAGTACTTC; CDR3 protein: CASSTGGRETQYF
J gene: TRBJ1-6; D gene: TRBD1; clone size: .; V gene: TRBV6-5; CDR3 DNA: TGTGCCAGCCTATTTCGGGACAGAAATTCACCCCTCCACTTT; CDR3 protein: CASLFRDRNSPLHF
J gene: TRBJ2-3; D gene: TRBD1; clone size: .; V gene: TRBV19; CDR3 DNA: TGTGCCAGTAGTACGGACAGGAGCACAGATACGCAGTATTTT; CDR3 protein: CASSTDRSTDTQYF
J gene: TRBJ1-1; D gene: TRBD1; clone size: .; V gene: TRBV6-5; CDR3 DNA: TGTGCCAGCAGTTACGTAGCAGGGGGTGGCACTGAAGCTTTCTTT; CDR3 protein: CASSYVAGGGTEAFF
J gene: TRBJ1-1; D gene: .; clone size: .; V gene: TRBV6-5; CDR3 DNA: TGTGCCAGCAGTTACTCCCCTGGGTTAACAGACACTGAAGCTTTCTTT; CDR3 protein: CASSYSPGLTDTEAFF
J gene: TRBJ1-2; D gene: TRBD1; clone size: .; V gene: TRBV19; CDR3 DNA: TGTGCCAGTAGTAGGGGGCTCTGGACAGGGAATTCCGAGGCCTATGGCTACACCTTC; CDR3 protein: CASSRGLWTGNSEAYGYTF
J gene: TRBJ1-3; D gene: .; clone size: once; V gene: TRBV6-6; CDR3 DNA: TGTGCCAGCAGTTACTCTTATCAAGCGGGGAACACCATATATTTT; CDR3 protein: CASSYSYQAGNTIYF
J gene: TRBJ1-2; D gene: .; clone size: .; V gene: TRBV4-1; CDR3 DNA: TGCGCCAGCAGCCAAGAAGGCGGAACTAACTATGGCTACACCTTC; CDR3 protein: CASSQEGGTNYGYTF
J gene: TRBJ1-2; D gene: TRBD1; clone size: .; V gene: TRBV9; CDR3 DNA: TGTGCCAGCAGCGTAGAACAGGGGTATGGCTACACCTTC; CDR3 protein: CASSVEQGYGYTF
J gene: TRBJ1-4; D gene: .; clone size: .; V gene: TRBV2; CDR3 DNA: TGTGCCAGCAAAGGGTTTGGAGGACAGCCAGAAAAACTGTTTTTT; CDR3 protein: CASKGFGGQPEKLFF
J gene: TRBJ1-1; D gene: .; clone size: .; V gene: TRBV12-2; CDR3 DNA: TGTGCAAGTCGCTTAGTTAGCGGGCCCACTGAAGCTTTCTTT; CDR3 protein: CASRLVSGPTEAFF
J gene: TRBJ2-7; D gene: .; clone size: .; V gene: TRBV15; CDR3 DNA: TGTGCCACCAGCAGAGCTAGCACCTCCTACGAGCAGTACTTC; CDR3 protein: CATSRASTSYEQYF
J gene: TRBJ1-1; D gene: .; clone size: .; V gene: TRBV7-9; CDR3 DNA: TGTGCCAGCAGCTTAGCTCTCGGGGAGCCCTTCACTGAAGCTTTCTTT; CDR3 protein: CASSLALGEPFTEAFF
J gene: TRBJ2-1; D gene: TRBD1; clone size: .; V gene: TRBV10-3; CDR3 DNA: TGTGCCATCAGCGGACAGGGGCAGGATGAGCAGTTCTTC; CDR3 protein: CAISGQGQDEQFF
J gene: TRBJ2-2; D gene: TRBD2; clone size: once; V gene: TRBV7-7; CDR3 DNA: TGTGCCATCGGAAATAGCGGGAGGGCGACGGTGGCCGGGGAGCTGTTTTTT; CDR3 protein: CAIGNSGRATVAGELFF
J gene: TRBJ1-2; D gene: .; clone size: .; V gene: TRBV28; CDR3 DNA: TGTGCCAGTGAAGCAGGCCCCTATGGCTATGGCTACACCTTC; CDR3 protein: CASEAGPYGYGYTF
J gene: TRBJ2-7; D gene: .; clone size: .; V gene: TRBV6-5; CDR3 DNA: TGTGCCAGCAGCGTGGACAGTACCTCCTACGAGCAGTACTTC; CDR3 protein: CASSVDSTSYEQYF
J gene: TRBJ2-3; D gene: .; clone size: .; V gene: TRBV3-1/TRBV3-2; CDR3 DNA: TGTGCCAGCAGCCCCGTTAGCACAGATACGCAGTATTTT; CDR3 protein: CASSPVSTDTQYF
J gene: TRBJ1-2; D gene: .; clone size: .; V gene: TRBV3-1/TRBV3-2; CDR3 DNA: TGTGCCAGCAAACCCGGGACATCTTCGGGCTACACCTTC; CDR3 protein: CASKPGTSSGYTF
J gene: TRBJ1-5; D gene: TRBD1; clone size: .; V gene: TRBV7-6; CDR3 DNA: TGTGCCAGCAGCGCGGGACAGGGGTTTCAGCCCCAGCATTTT; CDR3 protein: CASSAGQGFQPQHF
J gene: TRBJ1-1; D gene: .; clone size: .; V gene: TRBV19; CDR3 DNA: TGTGCCAGTAGTATAGGCGCTGAAGCTTTCTTT; CDR3 protein: CASSIGAEAFF
J gene: TRBJ2-7; D gene: TRBD2; clone size: .; V gene: TRBV5-6; CDR3 DNA: TGTGCCAGCAGCCTATGGCGGGGGGAATACGAGCAGTACTTC; CDR3 protein: CASSLWRGEYEQYF
J gene: TRBJ1-6; D gene: TRBD1; clone size: .; V gene: TRBV7-2; CDR3 DNA: TGTGCCAGCAGCGGACGGGACAGAATGGATTCACCCCTCCACTTT; CDR3 protein: CASSGRDRMDSPLHF
J gene: TRBJ2-1; D gene: TRBD2; clone size: .; V gene: TRBV5-1; CDR3 DNA: TGCGCCAGCAGCTTGGATAGCGGGAGCAGGAATGAGCAGTTCTTC; CDR3 protein: CASSLDSGSRNEQFF
J gene: TRBJ2-7; D gene: TRBD1; clone size: .; V gene: TRBV28; CDR3 DNA: TGTGCCAGCAGTTCCTCGGGACAGGGGGGGAGGGAGCAGTACTTC; CDR3 protein: CASSSSGQGGREQYF
J gene: TRBJ2-7; D gene: .; clone size: .; V gene: TRBV20-1; CDR3 DNA: TGCAGTGCTAGTATGGCAGGTCCCCCCTACGAGCAGTACTTC; CDR3 protein: CSASMAGPPYEQYF
J gene: TRBJ2-6; D gene: .; clone size: .; V gene: TRBV3-1/TRBV3-2; CDR3 DNA: TGTGCCAGCAGCCACGAATTCAGAGGTCCTAGCGTCTCTGGGGCCAACGTCCTGACTTTC; CDR3 protein: CASSHEFRGPSVSGANVLTF
J gene: TRBJ1-2; D gene: TRBD1; clone size: .; V gene: TRBV5-4; CDR3 DNA: TGTGCCAGCAGCTTCGGCCTGACAGGGGAACTATATGGCTACACCTTC; CDR3 protein: CASSFGLTGELYGYTF
J gene: TRBJ2-3; D gene: .; clone size: .; V gene: TRBV27; CDR3 DNA: TGTGCCAGCAGTTGGGCTATCCAGCCAGATACGCAGTATTTT; CDR3 protein: CASSWAIQPDTQYF
J gene: TRBJ2-5; D gene: .; clone size: .; V gene: TRBV9; CDR3 DNA: TGTGCCAGCAGCAGCTCACAGGGAAAAGAGACCCAGTACTTC; CDR3 protein: CASSSSQGKETQYF
J gene: TRBJ1-4; D gene: TRBD1; clone size: .; V gene: TRBV11-2; CDR3 DNA: TGTGCCAGCAGCTTAGATAGTTGGTCCGGGACAGGGGGTGAAAAACTGTTTTTT; CDR3 protein: CASSLDSWSGTGGEKLFF
J gene: TRBJ1-1; D gene: .; clone size: .; V gene: TRBV29-1; CDR3 DNA: TGCAGCGTCGTACAGGGATCCATGAACACTGAAGCTTTCTTT; CDR3 protein: CSVVQGSMNTEAFF
J gene: TRBJ2-1; D gene: TRBD1; clone size: .; V gene: TRBV5-1; CDR3 DNA: TGCGCCAGCAGCTTACCATCCGTAGACAGGGGGACCTACAATGAGCAGTTCTTC; CDR3 protein: CASSLPSVDRGTYNEQFF